Below, 20 T cell receptor beta chains from the same sample are listed, as sequenced in a study of cytomegalovirus exposure and HLA in healthy donors. The repertoire was sequenced with immunoSEQ multiplex PCR; TCRdb's copy has only in-frame clones and lacks some. Here the sample spans some 70,000 clones, around 89% being singletons. The sequenced sample consisted of PBMCs. The source of these receptors is a young woman in good health and CMV-seronegative.

The J gene is TRBJ2-5, the V gene TRBV27; D remains ambiguous. Germline CDR1 and CDR2: MNHEY and SMNVEV (reference sequence). There are 15 residues in the CDR3. V was pared by 2 bases and J by 1 base, with 11 bases between. CDR3 coding DNA: TGTGCCAGCAGTTTAGGGCAGGTCCCCCAAGAGACCCAGTACTTC. As protein: CASSLGQVPQETQYF.

This chain links TRBV11-1 with TRBJ2-4, with 8 bases that match TRBD1. CDR1 and CDR2 from the germline V gene are SGHAT and FQDESV (reference sequence). V lost 7 bases and J lost 7; bases outside the gene matches: 15. The CDR3 consists of 16 residues. The CDR3 spells CASIPSEGQAPNIQYF. The CDR3 DNA sequence: TGTGCCAGCATCCCCAGTGAGGGACAGGCGCCTAACATTCAGTACTTC.

In regard to this clone: The sample carries other DNA sequences with the same CDR3. The chain links TRBV5-1 to TRBJ2-7; possibly TRBD2 for D (6 bases). V was shortened by 0 bases and J by 2 bases, with 12 bases between the two germline ends. The CDR3 totals 15 residues. In germline, CDR1 is SGHRS, CDR2 YFSETQ. CDR3 loop: CASSLGPSETYEQYF. In DNA form, the CDR3 reads TGCGCCAGCAGCTTGGGTCCTAGCGAGACCTACGAGCAGTACTTC.

The chain joins TRBV11-2 to TRBJ1-2, with D possibly TRBD1 on 6 matching bases. V was cut by 3 bases and J by 3 bases, with 14 bases left in between. Per germline, CDR1 SGHAT and CDR2 FQNNGV. This CDR3 contains 15 residues. CDR3 amino acids: CASSLSRTEYYGYTF. Written as DNA, the CDR3 is TGTGCCAGCAGCTTGTCCCGGACAGAATACTATGGCTACACCTTC.

V usage is TRBV4-3 and J usage is TRBJ1-5, with D perhaps TRBD1 (5 bases). V was cut by 0 bases and J by 6 bases, with 15 bases left in between. Germline lookup yields CDR1 LGHNA and CDR2 YSLEER. This CDR3 spans 16 amino acids. CDR3 amino acids: CASSQDTQGRFQPQHF. CDR3 DNA: TGCGCCAGCAGCCAAGATACGCAGGGTAGGTTTCAGCCCCAGCATTTT.

V gene TRBV18 combines with J gene TRBJ1-1; perhaps TRBD1 as D (6 bases). Germline-derived CDR1 and CDR2 are KGHSH and LQKENI. The V and J ends lost 3 bases and 1 base respectively, with 18 bases between them. This CDR3 comprises 17 residues. CDR3 region: CASSPRSIQGSNTEAFF. DNA of the CDR3: TGTGCCAGCTCACCGCGATCGATACAGGGCTCGAACACTGAAGCTTTCTTT.

The chain carries TRBV7-2 and TRBJ1-2; D is perhaps TRBD1 (5 bases). Looked up from germline, CDR1 is SGHTA and CDR2 is FQGNSA. The ends were cut back, 1 base at V and 13 bases at J, with 10 bases in the middle. This CDR3 has 11 amino acids. Here the CDR3 DNA reads TGTGCCAGCAGCTTAGGTCAGGGTTTCACCTTC. This encodes CASSLGQGFTF.

This chain connects TRBV5-1 to TRBJ2-1; possibly TRBD2 for D (6 bases). This CDR3 comprises 12 residues. Looked up from germline, CDR1 is SGHRS and CDR2 is YFSETQ. The ends were cut back, 1 base at V and 15 bases at J, with 14 bases in the middle. The CDR3 region is CASSLTGERGFF. In DNA form, the CDR3 reads TGCGCCAGCAGCTTGACGGGAGAACGAGGGTTCTTC.

J is TRBJ2-7 and V is TRBV6-5, with D maybe TRBD1 (6 bases). CDR1 is MNHEY and CDR2 is SVGAGI in the germline V gene. CDR3 length equals 15 residues. V lost 8 bases, J lost 2 bases, and 19 bases lay in between. This CDR3 is CASRYKSRGTYEQYF. The CDR3 DNA reads as TGTGCCAGCCGGTACAAGTCAAGGGGGACCTACGAGCAGTACTTC.

J is TRBJ1-2 and V is TRBV28; 7 bases are shared with TRBD1. J lost 5 bases, V lost 3 bases, and 0 bases had no gene match. Per germline, CDR1 MDHEN and CDR2 SYDVKM. CDR3 length: 12 amino acids. The CDR3 loop reads CASSLGQYGYTF. In DNA form, the CDR3 reads TGTGCCAGCAGTTTGGGACAGTATGGCTACACCTTC.

This clone has a handful of counts. This rearrangement joins TRBV4-1 to TRBJ2-1; 7 positions agree with TRBD1. In germline, CDR1 is MGHRA, CDR2 YSYEKL. This CDR3 has 16 amino acids. Trimming removed 3 bases from V and 1 base from J; junction bases left unmatched: 6. The CDR3 DNA follows: TGCGCCAGCAGCCACGGGACAGCCCGATCCTACAATGAGCAGTTCTTC. Protein: CASSHGTARSYNEQFF.

The chain joins TRBV9 to TRBJ2-1, with D possibly being TRBD1 (6 bases). This CDR3 is built from 16 residues. V was pared by 1 base and J by 0 bases, with 11 bases between. The V gene's germline CDR1 is SGDLS and CDR2 YYNGEE. CDR3 DNA: TGTGCCAGCAGCGTAAGCACAGGGTACTCCTACAATGAGCAGTTCTTC. This sequence encodes CASSVSTGYSYNEQFF.

The chain is built from TRBV5-1 and TRBJ1-5; tentative D call: TRBD1 (5 bases). CDR1 SGHRS and CDR2 YFSETQ come from the germline V gene. The CDR3 length is 14 residues. Trimming took off 0 bases at V and 3 bases at J, with 7 bases between the two ends. The CDR3 DNA reads TGCGCCAGCAGCTTGGGACAGAACAATCAGCCCCAGCATTTT. The encoded protein is CASSLGQNNQPQHF. Full variable domain (missing parts from reference TRBV5-1 and TRBJ1-5): KAGVTQTPRYLIKTRGQQVTLSCSPISGHRSVSWYQQTPGQGLQFLFEYFSETQRNKGNFPGRFSGRQFSNSRSEMNVSTLELGDSALYLCASSLGQNNQPQHFGDGTRLSIL.

This clone was observed a single time. The chain recombines TRBV4-1 with TRBJ1-4; D perhaps matches TRBD1 (6 bases). Germline V lookup: CDR1 MGHRA, CDR2 YSYEKL. The CDR3 length is 14 residues. V lost 5 bases, J lost 8 bases, and 15 bases lay in between. This chain's CDR3 is CASSVGGGGEKLFF. The CDR3 DNA follows: TGCGCCAGCAGCGTCGGGGGAGGGGGGGAAAAACTGTTTTTT.

The gene calls are TRBV19 and TRBJ1-1; 7 nucleotides align to TRBD1. The CDR3 length is 12 residues. The junction had 4 bases not matched to a gene; V was cut back by 3 bases and J by 9 bases. CDR1 is LNHDA, CDR2 SQIVND, per germline (reference sequence). CDR3: CASSIGQVQAFF. For the CDR3, the DNA is TGTGCCAGTAGTATTGGACAGGTTCAAGCTTTCTTT.

The chain has TRBV6-4 and TRBJ2-7, with 11 nucleotides matching TRBD2. V shed 4 bases, J shed 2 bases, and the junction held 10 bases outside the gene matches. Per the germline V gene, CDR1 is MRHNA and CDR2 is SNTAGT. The CDR3 loop spans 17 amino acids. CDR3 protein: CASSVPTSGKYPYEQYF. The CDR3 bases are TGTGCCAGCAGTGTTCCGACTAGCGGGAAATATCCCTACGAGCAGTACTTC.

This chain joins TRBV6-1 and TRBJ1-1, with D maybe TRBD1 (6 bases). The CDR3 totals 14 residues. Deletions cut 6 bases from V and 1 base from J, with 12 bases between. The germline gives CDR1 MNHNS, CDR2 SASEGT. The chain's CDR3 is CASSSIQGNTEAFF. Here the CDR3 DNA reads TGTGCCAGCAGCTCCATACAGGGGAACACTGAAGCTTTCTTT.

CDR3 protein: CAISEGDSGRVEAFF. Written as DNA, the CDR3 is TGTGCCATCAGTGAGGGGGACTCCGGTCGGGTTGAAGCTTTCTTT. The chain has TRBV10-3 and TRBJ1-1, with a possible D match to TRBD1 (5 bases). The ends were cut back, 2 bases at V and 7 bases at J, with 17 bases in the middle. CDR1 is ENHRY and CDR2 is SYGVKD in the germline V gene. The CDR3 is 15 residues long.

The genes are TRBV27 and TRBJ2-3; possibly TRBD1 for D (6 bases). The germline V and J ends were trimmed by 5 bases and 11 bases, with 20 bases remaining between them. The CDR3 sequence is 14 residues long. Germline V CDR1 and CDR2: MNHEY, SMNVEV (reference sequence). The CDR3 DNA reads as TGTGCCAGCAGTATGGACAGAGCCTACGGATGGCAGTATTTT. This encodes CASSMDRAYGWQYF.

J is TRBJ2-5 and V is TRBV5-5; D uncertain. The ends were cut back, 3 bases at V and 9 bases at J, with 9 bases in the middle. This CDR3 comprises 11 residues. CDR1 is SGHKS and CDR2 is YYEKEE in the germline V gene (reference sequence). The CDR3 reads CASSSAVSQYF. Written as DNA, the CDR3 is TGTGCCAGCAGCTCGGCGGTGTCCCAGTACTTC.